Below, 23 T cell receptor beta chains from the same sample are listed, as sequenced in a study of T-cell reconstitution after alpha-beta-depleted transplantation in children. Unique molecular identifiers were used to barcode this TCRbeta library. TCRdb fed the PCR reads into MiXCR, producing one record per CDR3 protein. The data hold about 580,000 distinct CDR3 sequences, with around 23% observed a single time. Sequenced material: PBMCs, mostly from graft donor cells, taken 360 days after TCRalphabeta/CD19-depleted stem cell transplant. The origin of the receptors is a boy less than two years old who had a stem cell transplant for acute myeloid leukemia, so the T cells may come from the graft donor.

The V gene is TRBV12-3 or TRBV12-4, the J gene TRBJ2-2, with D perhaps TRBD1 (6 bases). This CDR3 is built from 18 residues. Trimming removed 5 bases from V and 2 bases from J, with 21 bases in between. The CDR3 loop is CASSNPSPGVSNTGELFF. The CDR3, as DNA: TGTGCCAGCAGTAACCCCAGTCCAGGGGTGTCAAACACCGGGGAGCTGTTTTTT.

CDR3 DNA sequence: TGCAGTGCTAGAGATAAAGGGGGATACAGCTACGAGCAGTACTTC. Translating gives CSARDKGGYSYEQYF. The V and J genes are TRBV20-1 and TRBJ2-7, with TRBD1 as a possible D gene (6 bases). The CDR3 consists of 15 residues. Germline V gene data show CDR1 as DFQATT and CDR2 as SNEGSKA (reference sequence). Trimming shortened V by 0 bases and J by 3 bases, and 15 bases separated the two germline ends.

The chain carries TRBV24-1 and TRBJ2-7; D might be TRBD1 (7 bases). CDR1 is KGHDR, CDR2 SFDVKD, per germline. V gave up 0 bases and J gave up 3 bases, with 26 bases separating them. This CDR3 spans 20 amino acids. The CDR3 loop is CATSDLKGGTALRGRYEQYV. In DNA, the CDR3 is TGTGCCACCAGTGATTTGAAGGGCGGGACAGCCCTCAGGGGACGCTACGAGCAGTACGTC.

The genes are TRBV5-1 and TRBJ1-1, with a weak D call TRBD1 (5 bases). Germline CDR1 reads SGHRS; CDR2 reads YFSETQ. The CDR3 loop spans 14 amino acids. The ends were cut back, 6 bases at V and 2 bases at J, with 14 bases in the middle. CDR3 protein: CASMARQSNTEAFF. The CDR3 DNA reads as TGCGCCAGCATGGCCCGACAGTCAAACACTGAAGCTTTCTTT.

A few counts support this clonotype. The chain joins TRBV18 to TRBJ2-1; D may be TRBD2 (6 bases). The CDR3 runs to 12 residues. The V end lost 3 bases, the J end lost 15 bases, and 15 bases lay between the germline ends. CDR1 is KGHSH and CDR2 is LQKENI in the germline V gene. The CDR3 spells CASSPERTGGFF. CDR3 nucleotides: TGTGCCAGCTCACCGGAACGAACCGGGGGGTTCTTC.

This clonotype has a count of ten or more. V and J are TRBV3-1 and TRBJ1-3; D gene unclear. The CDR3 is 15 amino acids. V was pared by 4 bases and J by 0 bases, with 10 bases between. Germline CDR1 LGHDT, CDR2 YNNKEL (reference sequence). The CDR3 nucleotides are TGTGCCAGCAGCCGATACTTGGGCTCTGGAAACACCATATATTTT. Translation: CASSRYLGSGNTIYF.

The sample holds a few counts of this clonotype. The J gene is TRBJ2-2, the V gene TRBV6-5, with D perhaps TRBD2 (7 bases). V was shortened by 2 bases and J by 3 bases, with 10 bases between the two germline ends. Germline CDR1 reads MNHEY; CDR2 reads SVGAGI. This CDR3 is built from 15 residues. The CDR3 nucleotides read TGTGCCAGCAGTTACGGGGGGGGCTACACCGGGGAGCTGTTTTTT. Its translation: CASSYGGGYTGELFF.

This clonotype was counted at least ten times. The chain combines TRBV12-5 with TRBJ1-6; maybe TRBD1 (6 bases). Germline CDR1 and CDR2: LGHNT and FRNRAP. V was trimmed by 2 bases and J by 6 bases, leaving 14 bases between them. The CDR3 loop spans 16 amino acids. CDR3 sequence (DNA): TGTGCTAGTGGTTTGACCCAGGGGTACTTTAATTCACCCCTCCACTTT. It codes for CASGLTQGYFNSPLHF.

This clonotype was seen only a few times. The chain recombines TRBV12-3 or TRBV12-4 with TRBJ1-1; possibly TRBD1 for D (6 bases). The V and J ends lost 4 bases and 0 bases respectively, with 12 bases between them. The CDR3 has 15 residues. The CDR3 reads CASSSLDRLNTEAFF. The CDR3 DNA reads TGTGCCAGCAGTTCTTTAGACAGGCTGAACACTGAAGCTTTCTTT.

This chain links TRBV28 with TRBJ2-1; 10 bases line up with TRBD1. V was pared by 6 bases and J by 4 bases, with 9 bases of the junction left unmatched. The CDR3 has 16 residues. Germline CDR1 and CDR2: MDHEN and SYDVKM. CDR3 DNA: TGTGCCAGCAGGGCTCCGGGACAGGGGAATTACAATGAGCAGTTCTTC. Translating it yields CASRAPGQGNYNEQFF.

This clonotype has more than one count but fewer than ten. This chain connects TRBV6-5 to TRBJ1-2, with a tentative D call TRBD1 (6 bases). Germline loops: CDR1 MNHEY, CDR2 SVGAGI. The CDR3 is made up of 14 amino acids. V was clipped by 4 bases and J by 7 bases, with 16 bases between them. CDR3 loop: CASSSPKVRGGYTF. CDR3 coding DNA: TGTGCCAGCAGTTCCCCCAAAGTCAGGGGTGGCTACACCTTC.

This clonotype was detected many times. The V call is TRBV4-1, the J call TRBJ1-1; weak D call: TRBD1 (5 bases). The germline V gene has CDR1 MGHRA and CDR2 YSYEKL. This CDR3 contains 15 residues. Trimming shortened V by 3 bases and J by 1 base, and 12 bases separated the two germline ends. CDR3 bases: TGCGCCAGCAGCCAGCAAGGGAGGGGGAACACTGAAGCTTTCTTT. This gives the protein CASSQQGRGNTEAFF.

This clonotype was counted ten times or more. The chain links TRBV29-1 to TRBJ2-5; perhaps D is TRBD1 or TRBD2 (5 bases each). The CDR3 loop spans 14 amino acids. CDR1 SQVTM and CDR2 ANQGSEA come from the germline V gene. With 6 bases removed from V and 4 bases from J, the gap between germline ends came to 18 bases. Here the CDR3 DNA reads TGCAGCGTCCGGGACCTCCAAAGGGGAGAGACCCAGTACTTC. As protein: CSVRDLQRGETQYF.

This clonotype occurred a few times. CDR3 sequence (DNA): TGCGCCAGCACCCTAACATCCCTTAATGAAAAACTGTTTTTT. It is translated as CASTLTSLNEKLFF. The chain is built from TRBV5-1 and TRBJ1-4; the D is unclear. CDR1 and CDR2 from the germline V gene are SGHRS and YFSETQ. This CDR3 contains 14 residues. V was pared by 6 bases and J by 4 bases, with 13 bases between.

J is TRBJ2-7 and V is TRBV4-3; a possible D gene is TRBD1 (6 bases). Germline V lookup: CDR1 LGHNA, CDR2 YSLEER. This CDR3 contains 15 residues. Trimming cost V 4 bases and J 2 bases, with 15 bases left between them. In nucleotides, the CDR3 is TGCGCCAGCAGCCCCCCGACAGGTTACCCCTACGAGCAGTACTTC. Translation: CASSPPTGYPYEQYF.

This chain uses TRBV9 with TRBJ1-1; no clear D gene. Trimming shortened V by 1 base and J by 3 bases, and 22 bases separated the two germline ends. The germline V gene has CDR1 SGDLS and CDR2 YYNGEE. This CDR3 contains 18 residues. Written as DNA, the CDR3 is TGTGCCAGCAGCGTACAGTTCAGGAAAGGCGATGGGGACACTGAAGCTTTCTTT. This sequence encodes CASSVQFRKGDGDTEAFF.

This clonotype was counted ten times or more. The chain joins TRBV20-1 to TRBJ2-7, with D possibly matching TRBD2 (6 bases). The CDR3 has 13 amino acids. V lost 5 bases and J 6 bases, leaving 17 bases between the germline ends. Germline V gene lookup returns CDR1 DFQATT and CDR2 SNEGSKA (reference sequence). The CDR3 is CSAPTRVGSEQYF. The CDR3 DNA follows: TGCAGTGCTCCGACCAGGGTCGGGAGCGAGCAGTACTTC.

This clonotype was counted at least ten times. The rearrangement uses TRBV29-1 and TRBJ2-5, with TRBD2 matching over 7 bases. In germline, CDR1 is SQVTM, CDR2 ANQGSEA. This CDR3 is built from 14 residues. J gave up 7 bases and V 1 base, and 9 bases lay outside the gene matches. CDR3: CSVEGGGEIGTQYF. In DNA, the CDR3 is TGCAGCGTTGAAGGGGGGGGAGAGATCGGGACCCAGTACTTC. Based on the CDR3 plus reference TRBV29-1 and TRBJ2-5, the full variable domain is SAVISQKPSRDICQRGTSLTIQCQVDSQVTMMFWYRQQPGQSLTLIATANQGSEATYESGFVIDKFPISRPNLTFSTLTVSNMSPEDSSIYLCSVEGGGEIGTQYFGPGTRLLVL.

The table lists this clonotype with many counts. The gene calls are TRBV5-1 and TRBJ1-5; TRBD1 is a possible D gene (5 bases). The CDR3 extends over 13 amino acids. Trimming shortened V by 3 bases and J by 7 bases, and 11 bases separated the two germline ends. Germline values: CDR1 SGHRS, CDR2 YFSETQ. Here the CDR3 reads CASSSSGEQPQHF. The CDR3 region has the DNA TGCGCCAGCAGCTCCTCGGGGGAACAGCCCCAGCATTTT.

The chain uses TRBV20-1 and TRBJ2-3, with 7 bases that match TRBD2. Germline lookup yields CDR1 DFQATT and CDR2 SNEGSKA (reference sequence). CDR3 length equals 14 residues. CDR3 loop: CSSPAAGVSDTQYF. The CDR3 coding sequence is TGCAGCTCTCCTGCCGCGGGGGTCTCAGATACGCAGTATTTT.

The chain links TRBV7-2 to TRBJ2-5; possibly TRBD2 for D (6 bases). The CDR3 contains 15 residues. The V gene's germline CDR1 is SGHTA and CDR2 FQGNSA. The V and J ends lost 0 bases and 3 bases respectively, with 11 bases between them. CDR3 nucleotide sequence: TGTGCCAGCAGCTTAGCGGGACTTGATAAAGAGACCCAGTACTTC. Encoded protein: CASSLAGLDKETQYF.

This clonotype showed up many times. This chain links TRBV28 with TRBJ2-5; D unresolved. The CDR3 length is 13 residues. V lost 7 bases and J lost 1, with 10 bases in between. The germline V gene encodes CDR1 MDHEN and CDR2 SYDVKM. The CDR3 coding sequence is TGTGCCAGCACCCCCCCGGGCCAAGAGACCCAGTACTTC. Translating gives CASTPPGQETQYF.

This clonotype has ten or more counts. The chain has TRBV9 and TRBJ2-2, with D unresolved. The germline CDR1 and CDR2 sequences are SGDLS and YYNGEE. The V gene lost 0 bases and the J gene lost 3 bases, with 12 bases spanning the gap. This CDR3 comprises 16 residues. The CDR3, as DNA: TGTGCCAGCAGCGTAGTAGGGCAGGCAGACACCGGGGAGCTGTTTTTT. The encoded protein is CASSVVGQADTGELFF.